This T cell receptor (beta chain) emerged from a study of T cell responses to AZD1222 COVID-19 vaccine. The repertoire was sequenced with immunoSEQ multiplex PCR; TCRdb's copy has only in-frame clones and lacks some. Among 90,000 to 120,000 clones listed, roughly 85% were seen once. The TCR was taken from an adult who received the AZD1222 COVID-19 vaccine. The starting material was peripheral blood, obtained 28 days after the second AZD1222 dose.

CDR3 loop: CASSHSGVYGYTF. CDR3 nucleotide sequence: TGTGCCAGCAGCCACAGCGGCGTCTATGGCTACACCTTC. The chain uses TRBV3-1 (or the pseudogene TRBV3-2) and TRBJ1-2; D unresolved. Trimming took 3 bases from V and 4 from J, leaving 9 bases between them. The CDR3 is 13 residues long. Germline V gene data show CDR1 as LGHDT and CDR2 as YNNKEL (reference sequence).